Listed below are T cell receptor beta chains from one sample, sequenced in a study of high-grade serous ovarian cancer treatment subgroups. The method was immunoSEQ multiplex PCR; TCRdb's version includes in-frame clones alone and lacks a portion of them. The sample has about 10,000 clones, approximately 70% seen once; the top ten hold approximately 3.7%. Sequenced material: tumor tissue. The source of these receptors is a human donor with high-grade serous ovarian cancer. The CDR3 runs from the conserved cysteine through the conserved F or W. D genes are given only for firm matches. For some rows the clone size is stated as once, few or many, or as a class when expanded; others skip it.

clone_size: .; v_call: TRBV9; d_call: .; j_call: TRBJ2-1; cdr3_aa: CASSPGGHYNEQFF; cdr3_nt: TGTGCCAGCAGCCCCGGCGGGCACTACAATGAGCAGTTCTTC
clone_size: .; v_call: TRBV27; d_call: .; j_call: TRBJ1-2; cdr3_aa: CASKDSWYGYTF; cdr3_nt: TGTGCGAGCAAGGACAGTTGGTATGGCTACACCTTC
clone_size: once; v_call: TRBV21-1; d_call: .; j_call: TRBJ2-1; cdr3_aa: CASSKWGQREGHEQFF; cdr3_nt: TGTGCCAGCAGCAAGTGGGGCCAGCGGGAGGGCCATGAGCAGTTCTTC
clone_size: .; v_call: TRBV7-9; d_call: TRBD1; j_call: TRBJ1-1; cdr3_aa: CASSPRQGREAFF; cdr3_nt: TGTGCCAGCAGCCCCAGACAGGGGAGGGAAGCTTTCTTT
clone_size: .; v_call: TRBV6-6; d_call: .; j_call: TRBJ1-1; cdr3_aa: CASSPRGLRITEAFF; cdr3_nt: TGTGCCAGCAGTCCGAGGGGGTTGCGGATCACTGAAGCTTTCTTT
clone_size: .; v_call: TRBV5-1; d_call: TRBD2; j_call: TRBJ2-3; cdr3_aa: CASSRTGLAGGADTQYF; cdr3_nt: TGCGCCAGCAGCCGGACGGGACTAGCGGGAGGGGCAGATACGCAGTATTTT
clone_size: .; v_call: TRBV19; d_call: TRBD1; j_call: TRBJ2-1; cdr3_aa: CASSDRGETREQFF; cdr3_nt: TGTGCCAGTAGCGACAGGGGGGAGACACGGGAGCAGTTCTTC
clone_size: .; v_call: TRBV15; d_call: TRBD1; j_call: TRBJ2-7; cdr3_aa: CATSRDPLTGGALYEQYF; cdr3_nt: TGTGCCACCAGCAGAGATCCCCTTACAGGGGGCGCGCTCTACGAGCAGTACTTC
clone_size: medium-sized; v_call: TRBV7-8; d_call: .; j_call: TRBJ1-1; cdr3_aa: CASSLAAGVEAFF; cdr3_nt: TGTGCCAGCAGCTTAGCGGCGGGGGTAGAAGCTTTCTTT
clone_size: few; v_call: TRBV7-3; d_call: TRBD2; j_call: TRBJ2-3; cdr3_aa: CASSFGTSYDTQYF; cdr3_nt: TGTGCCAGCAGCTTCGGGACTAGTTACGATACGCAGTATTTT
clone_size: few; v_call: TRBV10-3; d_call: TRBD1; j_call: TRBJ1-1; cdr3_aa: CAISRPGQGNTEAFF; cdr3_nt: TGTGCCATCAGTCGTCCGGGACAGGGAAACACTGAAGCTTTCTTT
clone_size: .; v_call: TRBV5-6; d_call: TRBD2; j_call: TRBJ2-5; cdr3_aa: CAGSSLAGQETQYF; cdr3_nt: TGTGCCGGGAGCTCGTTAGCGGGACAAGAGACCCAGTACTTC
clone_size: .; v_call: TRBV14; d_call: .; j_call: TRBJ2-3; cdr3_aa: CASSGVLTQYF; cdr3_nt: TGTGCCAGCAGCGGGGTCCTTACGCAGTATTTT
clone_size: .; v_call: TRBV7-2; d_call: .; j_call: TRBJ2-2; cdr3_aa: CASSLWTGELFF; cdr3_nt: TGTGCCAGCAGCTTATGGACCGGGGAGCTGTTTTTT
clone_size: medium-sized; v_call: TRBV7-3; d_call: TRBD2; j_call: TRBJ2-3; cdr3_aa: CASSRGLAGQNTQYF; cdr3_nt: TGTGCCAGCAGCCGTGGATTAGCGGGCCAAAATACGCAGTATTTT
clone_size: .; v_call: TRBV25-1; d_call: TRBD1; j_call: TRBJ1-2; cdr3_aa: CASSPRQGRQLTGYTF; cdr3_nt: TGTGCCAGCAGTCCTAGACAGGGGAGACAATTAACAGGCTACACCTTC
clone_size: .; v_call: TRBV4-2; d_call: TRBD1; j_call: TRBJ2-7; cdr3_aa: CASSQAKGGTGGTYEQYF; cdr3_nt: TGTGCCAGCAGCCAAGCCAAGGGGGGGACAGGGGGAACCTACGAGCAGTACTTC
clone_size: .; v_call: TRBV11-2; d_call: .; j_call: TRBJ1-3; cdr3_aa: CASSLGGNTIYF; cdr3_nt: TGTGCCAGCAGCCTGGGGGGGAACACCATATATTTT
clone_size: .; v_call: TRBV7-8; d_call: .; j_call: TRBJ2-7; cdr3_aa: CASSAGYRGYEQYF; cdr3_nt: TGTGCCAGTTCCGCGGGTTATAGAGGCTACGAGCAGTACTTC
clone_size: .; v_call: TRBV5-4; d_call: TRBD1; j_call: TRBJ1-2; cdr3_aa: CASSQDMGTGSGGYTF; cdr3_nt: TGTGCCAGCAGCCAAGATATGGGGACAGGGTCGGGTGGCTACACCTTC
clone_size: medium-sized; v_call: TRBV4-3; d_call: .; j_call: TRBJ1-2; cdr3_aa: CASSQEGVSGYTF; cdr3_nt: TGCGCCAGCAGCCAAGAGGGAGTAAGTGGCTACACCTTC
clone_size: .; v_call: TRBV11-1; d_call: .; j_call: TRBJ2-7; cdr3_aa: CASKGSGWRYEQYF; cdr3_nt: TGTGCCAGCAAAGGTTCGGGATGGCGCTACGAGCAGTACTTC
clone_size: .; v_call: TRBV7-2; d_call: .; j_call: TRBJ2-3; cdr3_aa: CASSLGRQLHTDTQYF; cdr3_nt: TGTGCCAGCAGCTTAGGGAGACAGCTTCACACAGATACGCAGTATTTT
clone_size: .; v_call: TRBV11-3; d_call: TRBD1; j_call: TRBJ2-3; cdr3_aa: CASSYTTGDRGPTDTQYF; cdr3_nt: TGTGCCAGCAGCTATACGACTGGGGACAGGGGGCCCACAGATACGCAGTATTTT
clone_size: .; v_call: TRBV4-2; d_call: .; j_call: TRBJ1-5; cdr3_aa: CASSQEEGSGNQPQHF; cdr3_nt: TGTGCCAGCAGCCAAGAGGAGGGAAGCGGCAATCAGCCCCAGCATTTT
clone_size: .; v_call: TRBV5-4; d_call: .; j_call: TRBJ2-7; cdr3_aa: CASSRISSYEQYF; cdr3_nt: TGTGCCAGCAGTCGGATTAGCAGCTACGAGCAGTACTTC
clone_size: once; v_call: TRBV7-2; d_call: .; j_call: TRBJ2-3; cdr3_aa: CASSLLGGGIADTQYF; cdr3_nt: TGTGCCAGCAGCTTACTGGGGGGAGGAATAGCAGATACGCAGTATTTT
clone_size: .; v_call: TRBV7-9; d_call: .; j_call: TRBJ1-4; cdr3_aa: CASSLGLGLPNEKLFF; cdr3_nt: TGTGCCAGCAGCTTAGGGTTGGGACTACCTAATGAAAAACTGTTTTTT
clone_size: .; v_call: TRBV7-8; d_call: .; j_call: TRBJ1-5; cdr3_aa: CASSLEMTVYSNQPQHF; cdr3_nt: TGTGCCAGCAGCTTGGAAATGACAGTCTATAGCAATCAGCCCCAGCATTTT